A selection of T cell receptor beta chains follows, all from one sample in a study of blood T cell repertoires in COVID-19. Here immunoSEQ multiplex PCR was the method, and the copy in TCRdb shows in-frame clones only, minus some. The table records roughly 270,000 clones, around 85% of them present only once. Sequences were obtained from peripheral blood. The origin of the receptors is a man over 45 with active or convalescent COVID-19. The CDR3 runs from the conserved cysteine through the conserved F or W. D genes are given only for firm matches. Clone size is shown for a subset of rows, as once, few, many or a class of expanded clone.

J,size,V,D,CDR3,DNA
TRBJ2-3,NA,TRBV4-1,NA,CASSQDQDYLVGDTQYF,TGCGCCAGCAGCCAAGATCAGGACTACCTGGTGGGGGATACGCAGTATTTT
TRBJ1-4,once,TRBV19,TRBD1,CASSLAGTAEKLFF,TGTGCCAGTAGTTTGGCCGGGACAGCTGAAAAACTGTTTTTT
TRBJ1-1,NA,TRBV5-4,TRBD1,CASSLNRGLGTEAFF,TGTGCCAGCAGCCTAAACAGGGGTTTAGGCACTGAAGCTTTCTTT
TRBJ2-5,NA,TRBV5-6,NA,CASSLGQGGTQYF,TGTGCCAGCAGCTTGGGACAGGGAGGGACCCAGTACTTC
TRBJ2-7,once,TRBV7-9,NA,CASSTGHLSYEQYF,TGTGCCAGCAGCACCGGACATCTATCCTACGAGCAGTACTTC
TRBJ2-7,NA,TRBV19,TRBD1,CASSRTGGYEQYF,TGTGCCAGTAGTAGGACAGGGGGCTACGAGCAGTACTTC
TRBJ1-1,NA,TRBV30,NA,CAWSSRLRTGNTEAFF,TGTGCCTGGAGTTCCCGACTGCGTACCGGTAACACTGAAGCTTTCTTT
TRBJ2-5,NA,TRBV5-1,NA,CASSLALAQETQYF,TGCGCCAGCAGCTTGGCCTTGGCCCAAGAGACCCAGTACTTC
TRBJ2-2,NA,TRBV29-1,NA,CSVARTADNTGELFF,TGCAGCGTTGCAAGGACAGCGGATAACACCGGGGAGCTGTTTTTT
TRBJ1-4,NA,TRBV9,TRBD1,CASSAAGGNLANEKLFF,TGTGCCAGCAGCGCAGCAGGGGGCAATCTAGCTAATGAAAAACTGTTTTTT
TRBJ2-2,NA,TRBV5-1,NA,CASSLKWQENTGELFF,TGCGCCAGCAGCTTGAAATGGCAAGAGAACACCGGGGAGCTGTTTTTT
TRBJ2-7,NA,TRBV5-1,NA,CASSLGGPYEQYF,TGCGCCAGCAGCTTGGGAGGCCCGTACGAGCAGTACTTC
TRBJ1-6,NA,TRBV4-1,TRBD1,CASSQAQGLYSPLHF,TGCGCCAGCAGCCAAGCACAGGGGTTGTATTCACCCCTCCACTTT
TRBJ1-3,NA,TRBV18,NA,CASSPSGQVSGNTIYF,TGTGCCAGCTCACCATCGGGACAAGTATCTGGAAACACCATATATTTT
TRBJ2-4,NA,TRBV4-1,TRBD2,CASRLLLAGVENIQYF,TGCGCCAGCAGGCTACTACTAGCGGGAGTCGAAAACATTCAGTACTTC
TRBJ2-7,NA,TRBV29-1,NA,CSVEERGSSYEQYF,TGCAGCGTTGAAGAGAGGGGGAGTTCCTACGAGCAGTACTTC
TRBJ1-2,NA,TRBV28,NA,CASRPPDRPGHGYTF,TGTGCCAGCAGACCTCCGGACAGACCGGGCCATGGCTACACCTTC
TRBJ1-4,NA,TRBV10-3,NA,CAISRTGGEKLFF,TGTGCCATCAGTCGAACCGGGGGGGAAAAACTGTTTTTT
TRBJ2-1,NA,TRBV19,NA,CASIFSGNEQFF,TGTGCCAGTATTTTTTCAGGCAATGAGCAGTTCTTC
TRBJ2-1,NA,TRBV3-1/TRBV3-2,TRBD1,CASSQGTGEREQFF,TGTGCCAGCAGCCAAGGGACAGGGGAGAGGGAGCAGTTCTTC
TRBJ1-1,NA,TRBV10-3,NA,CAISESIHHTEAFF,TGTGCCATCAGTGAGTCGATACACCACACTGAAGCTTTCTTT
TRBJ1-3,NA,TRBV5-6,NA,CASSLGTGHLSGNTIYF,TGTGCCAGCAGCTTGGGGACGGGACACCTCTCTGGAAACACCATATATTTT
TRBJ2-1,NA,TRBV7-9,NA,CASSLARGRVAYNEQFF,TGTGCCAGCAGCTTAGCGCGGGGCAGGGTAGCGTACAATGAGCAGTTCTTC
TRBJ2-2,few,TRBV19,NA,CASSTQASGELFF,TGTGCCAGTAGCACACAGGCCTCCGGGGAGCTGTTTTTT
TRBJ1-5,few,TRBV7-9,NA,CASSLGRSGNQPQHF,TGTGCCAGCAGCTTAGGAAGATCAGGTAATCAGCCCCAGCATTTT
TRBJ1-5,NA,TRBV28,NA,CASSSMQGFRNQPQHF,TGTGCCAGCAGTTCCATGCAGGGCTTCCGCAATCAGCCCCAGCATTTT
TRBJ2-5,NA,TRBV24-1,TRBD1,CATSLSGQGGETQYF,TGTGCCACCAGTCTGTCCGGACAGGGAGGTGAGACCCAGTACTTC
TRBJ2-5,NA,TRBV9,NA,CASSPGPEGTQYF,TGTGCCAGCAGCCCCGGGCCGGAGGGGACCCAGTACTTC
TRBJ2-7,few,TRBV19,NA,CASSVGPGLPYEQYF,TGTGCCAGTAGTGTCGGACCGGGACTCCCCTACGAGCAGTACTTC
TRBJ2-2,once,TRBV19,TRBD2,CASSIVASGSKDTGELFF,TGTGCCAGTAGTATAGTCGCTAGCGGGAGTAAGGACACCGGGGAGCTGTTTTTT
TRBJ1-1,NA,TRBV7-6,NA,CASSLEREANTEAFF,TGTGCCAGCAGCTTAGAAAGGGAGGCGAACACTGAAGCTTTCTTT
TRBJ2-1,NA,TRBV29-1,TRBD2,CSVISGTKGNEQFF,TGCAGCGTCATTAGCGGGACGAAGGGCAATGAGCAGTTCTTC
TRBJ2-5,NA,TRBV6-5,NA,CASRQEETQYF,TGTGCCAGCCGACAGGAAGAGACCCAGTACTTC
TRBJ1-3,NA,TRBV4-3,NA,CASSQGLLRGNTIYF,TGCGCCAGCAGCCAAGGGCTCCTCCGCGGAAACACCATATATTTT
TRBJ2-3,NA,TRBV15,TRBD2,CATTGLAGDTQYF,TGTGCCACCACGGGACTAGCGGGAGATACGCAGTATTTT